A single sample gave rise to the 10 T cell receptor beta chains below, sequenced in a study of blood T cell repertoires in COVID-19. Libraries were prepared by immunoSEQ multiplex PCR; TCRdb keeps only in-frame clonotypes and omits some of them. The sample contains roughly 120,000 clones, roughly 80% of which appear only once. What was sequenced was peripheral blood. All receptors come from a man between 65 and 85 years old with acute or convalescent COVID-19.

For the CDR3, the DNA is TGTGCCAGCAGGCCACACAACTATGGCTACACCTTC. Its protein is CASRPHNYGYTF. V usage is TRBV6-5 and J usage is TRBJ1-2; D gene uncertain. V gave up 6 bases and J gave up 2 bases, with 7 bases separating them. The germline V gene encodes CDR1 MNHEY and CDR2 SVGAGI. The CDR3 is made up of 12 amino acids.

Only a few counts were recorded for this clone. The chain employs TRBV9 and TRBJ2-5; possible D gene TRBD1, 6 bases. CDR3 length equals 15 residues. Germline V CDR1 and CDR2: SGDLS, YYNGEE. Trimming took off 2 bases at V and 5 bases at J, with 16 bases between the two ends. CDR3: CASSVTGTPDETQYF. In DNA, the CDR3 is TGTGCCAGCAGCGTTACAGGGACGCCCGATGAGACCCAGTACTTC.

J is TRBJ1-6 and V is TRBV18; 11 nucleotides agree with TRBD1. The CDR3 totals 16 residues. V was pared by 6 bases and J by 10 bases, with 11 bases of the junction left unmatched. The V gene's germline CDR1 is KGHSH and CDR2 LQKENI. CDR3 protein: CASSPAGQGASSPLHF. In DNA, the CDR3 is TGTGCCAGCTCGCCTGCCGGACAGGGGGCGTCGTCACCCCTCCACTTT.

The chain combines TRBV2 with TRBJ2-7, with TRBD1 matching over 10 bases. Germline values: CDR1 SNHLY, CDR2 FYNNEI. The CDR3 sequence is 17 residues long. J lost 3 bases, V lost 8 bases, and 16 bases had no gene match. In nucleotides, the CDR3 is TGTGCCAGCGACTTACTGGGAGTGGACAGGGGGGGCTACGAGCAGTACTTC. This gives the protein CASDLLGVDRGGYEQYF.

This chain connects TRBV6-5 to TRBJ2-7; D is possibly TRBD1 (5 bases). Germline CDR1 reads MNHEY; CDR2 reads SVGAGI. Trimming cost V 4 bases and J 0 bases, with 16 bases left between them. The CDR3 is 16 amino acids. The CDR3 bases are TGTGCCAGCAGTTCAATGTCGCAGGGCCTCTCCTACGAGCAGTACTTC. As protein: CASSSMSQGLSYEQYF.

The rearrangement links TRBV6-5 to TRBJ1-1; TRBD1 is a possible D gene (6 bases). The germline CDR1 and CDR2 sequences are MNHEY and SVGAGI. V lost 0 bases, J lost 0 bases, and 11 bases lay in between. The length of the CDR3 is 16 residues. The CDR3 sequence is CASSYSRGYMNTEAFF. In DNA, the CDR3 is TGTGCCAGCAGTTACTCCAGGGGCTACATGAACACTGAAGCTTTCTTT.

The chain joins TRBV6-4 to TRBJ2-6; TRBD1 matches 8 bases. The CDR3 consists of 17 residues. Germline values: CDR1 MRHNA, CDR2 SNTAGT. J lost 2 bases, V lost 3 bases, and 6 bases had no gene match. The CDR3 DNA reads TGTGCCAGCAGTGAATCCACAGGGGGGACTGGGGCCAACGTCCTGACTTTC. Residues: CASSESTGGTGANVLTF.

The chain links TRBV7-8 to TRBJ1-5; 8 nucleotides align to TRBD1. The CDR3 runs 14 residues. The ends lost 5 bases at V and 9 bases at J; junction bases unmatched: 9. CDR1 SGHVS and CDR2 FQNEAQ come from the germline V gene. The CDR3 DNA reads TGTGCCAGCAGCCCGAGGACAGGGTGGATGCCCCAGCATTTT. It codes for CASSPRTGWMPQHF. Full variable domain (missing parts from reference TRBV7-8 and TRBJ1-5): GAGVSQSPRYKVAKRGQDVALRCDPISGHVSLFWYQQALGQGPEFLTYFQNEAQLDKSGLPSDRFFAERPEGSVSTLKIQRTQQEDSAVYLCASSPRTGWMPQHFGDGTRLSIL.

This clone was seen just once. The chain links TRBV28 to TRBJ1-4, with 12 bases fitting TRBD1. V trimming: 4 bases; J trimming: 7 bases; junction bases outside the gene matches: 4. The CDR3 loop spans 15 amino acids. Germline loops: CDR1 MDHEN, CDR2 SYDVKM. CDR3 amino acids: CASSSPGQGAEKLFF. CDR3 nucleotides: TGTGCCAGCAGTTCGCCGGGACAGGGGGCTGAAAAACTGTTTTTT.

The CDR3 loop is CASSLGQGATEAFF. DNA of the CDR3: TGTGCCAGCAGCTTAGGGCAGGGGGCCACTGAAGCTTTCTTT. The chain employs TRBV7-3 and TRBJ1-1, with 8 bases fitting TRBD1. CDR3 length equals 14 residues. The V gene end was trimmed by 2 bases and the J gene end by 4 bases; junction bases not matched to a gene: 3. CDR1 SGHTA and CDR2 FQGTGA come from the germline V gene.